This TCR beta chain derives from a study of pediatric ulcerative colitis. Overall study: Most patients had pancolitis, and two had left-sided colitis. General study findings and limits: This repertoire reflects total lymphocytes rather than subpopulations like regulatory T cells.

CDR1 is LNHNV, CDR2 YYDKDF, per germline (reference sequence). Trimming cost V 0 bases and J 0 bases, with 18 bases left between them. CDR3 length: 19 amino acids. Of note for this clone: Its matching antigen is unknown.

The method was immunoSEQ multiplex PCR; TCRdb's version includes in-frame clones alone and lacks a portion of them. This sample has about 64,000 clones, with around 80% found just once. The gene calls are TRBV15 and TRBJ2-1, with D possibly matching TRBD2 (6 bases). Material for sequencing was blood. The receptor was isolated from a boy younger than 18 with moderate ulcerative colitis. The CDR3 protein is CATSRDKGLGTGSYNEQFF. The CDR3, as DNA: TGTGCCACCAGCAGAGATAAGGGACTCGGGACCGGCTCCTACAATGAGCAGTTCTTC.